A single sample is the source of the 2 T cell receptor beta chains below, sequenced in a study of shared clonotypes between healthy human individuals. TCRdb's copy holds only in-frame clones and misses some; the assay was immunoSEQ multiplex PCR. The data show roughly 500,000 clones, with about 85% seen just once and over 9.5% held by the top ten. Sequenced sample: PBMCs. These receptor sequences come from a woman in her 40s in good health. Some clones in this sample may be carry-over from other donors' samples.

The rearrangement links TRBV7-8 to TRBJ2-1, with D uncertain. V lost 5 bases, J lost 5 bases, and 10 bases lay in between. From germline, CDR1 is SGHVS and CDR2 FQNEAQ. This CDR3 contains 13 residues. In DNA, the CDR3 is TGTGCCAGCAGCCCCGACACCCACAATGAGCAGTTCTTC. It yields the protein CASSPDTHNEQFF.

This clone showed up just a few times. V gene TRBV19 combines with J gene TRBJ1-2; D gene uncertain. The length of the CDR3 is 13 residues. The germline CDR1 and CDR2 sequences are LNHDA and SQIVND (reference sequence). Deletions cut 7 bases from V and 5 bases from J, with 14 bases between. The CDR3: CASNPTGRYGYTF. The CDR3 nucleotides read TGTGCCAGTAACCCGACCGGGAGATATGGCTACACCTTC. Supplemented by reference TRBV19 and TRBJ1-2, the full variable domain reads DGGITQSPKYLFRKEGQNVTLSCEQNLNHDAMYWYRQDPGQGLRLIYYSQIVNDFQKGDIAEGYSVSREKKESFPLTVTSAQKNPTAFYLCASNPTGRYGYTFGSGTRLTVV.